This T cell receptor beta chain originates from a study of shared clonotypes between healthy human individuals. The study's findings and limits: In having few donors, the study represented limited genetic and exposure-history diversity.

Method: immunoSEQ multiplex PCR; TCRdb's copy keeps in-frame clones and lacks some. The table includes roughly 1,000,000 clones, around 82% detected once. Comments on this clone: Antigen: not known.

The CDR3 runs to 13 residues. Trimming shortened V by 6 bases and J by 10 bases, and 16 bases separated the two germline ends. Germline lookup yields CDR1 MNHEY and CDR2 SVGAGI. The chain is built from TRBV6-5 and TRBJ1-5; D gene ambiguous. The sequenced sample consisted of memory CD4+ T cells from PBMCs. Subset indicated: CD45RA-negative fraction. The sequence came from a man younger than 35 in good health. Some clones in this sample may be carry-over from other donors' samples. CDR3 nucleotides: TGTGCCAGCAGCCCCCACCCAGACATCCCCCAGCATTTT. The encoded protein is CASSPHPDIPQHF.